Following are 2 T cell receptor beta chains from one sample sequenced in a study of CD8 T cells in Susac syndrome. A quantity of 0.5 to 1 ug RNA underwent reverse transcription using random hexamers. TCRdb analysed the immunoSEQ multiplex PCR reads with MiXCR anew, one entry per CDR3 protein. The table has about 210,000 distinct CDR3 sequences, 95% seen once. Material: CD4+ T cells from PBMCs. The receptors come from a human donor with multiple sclerosis.

The rearrangement links TRBV29-1 to TRBJ2-7; 7 nucleotides agree with TRBD1. The germline V gene encodes CDR1 SQVTM and CDR2 ANQGSEA. With V trimmed by 6 bases and J by 6 bases, 8 bases remained unmatched. The CDR3 consists of 12 residues. In DNA form, the CDR3 reads TGCAGCGTCCGACGACAGGGTGGCGAGCAGTACTTC. This gives the protein CSVRRQGGEQYF.

The CDR3 nucleotides read TGCAGTGCCCAGGACTTCTCCTACGAGCAGTACTTC. As protein: CSAQDFSYEQYF. V usage is TRBV20-1 and J usage is TRBJ2-7; maybe TRBD2 (5 bases). Germline V gene lookup returns CDR1 DFQATT and CDR2 SNEGSKA (reference sequence). The CDR3 spans 12 residues. The V and J ends lost 6 bases and 0 bases respectively, with 9 bases between them.